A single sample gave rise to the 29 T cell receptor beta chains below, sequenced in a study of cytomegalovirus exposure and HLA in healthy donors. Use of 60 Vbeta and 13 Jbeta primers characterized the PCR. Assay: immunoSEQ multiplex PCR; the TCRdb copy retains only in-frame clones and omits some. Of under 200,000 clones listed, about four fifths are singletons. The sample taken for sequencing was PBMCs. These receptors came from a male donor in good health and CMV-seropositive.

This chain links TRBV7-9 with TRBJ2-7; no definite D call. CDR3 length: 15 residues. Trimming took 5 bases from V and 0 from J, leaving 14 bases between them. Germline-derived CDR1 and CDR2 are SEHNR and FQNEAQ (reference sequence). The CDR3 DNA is TGTGCCAGCAGCAAAGTACGACTGAGCTCCTACGAGCAGTACTTC. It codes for CASSKVRLSSYEQYF.

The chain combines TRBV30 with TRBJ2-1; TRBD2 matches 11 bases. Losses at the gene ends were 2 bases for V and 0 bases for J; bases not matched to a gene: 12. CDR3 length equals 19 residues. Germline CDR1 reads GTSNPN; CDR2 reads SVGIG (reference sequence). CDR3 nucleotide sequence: TGTGCCTGGAGTTACCCCCTAGCGGGGGGACAGAGCTCCTACAATGAGCAGTTCTTC. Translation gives CAWSYPLAGGQSSYNEQFF.

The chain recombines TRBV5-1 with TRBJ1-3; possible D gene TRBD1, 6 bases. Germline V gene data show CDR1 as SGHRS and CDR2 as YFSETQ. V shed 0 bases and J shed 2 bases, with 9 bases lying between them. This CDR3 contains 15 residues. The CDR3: CASSLAQGTGNTIYF. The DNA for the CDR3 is TGCGCCAGCAGCTTGGCACAGGGAACTGGAAACACCATATATTTT.

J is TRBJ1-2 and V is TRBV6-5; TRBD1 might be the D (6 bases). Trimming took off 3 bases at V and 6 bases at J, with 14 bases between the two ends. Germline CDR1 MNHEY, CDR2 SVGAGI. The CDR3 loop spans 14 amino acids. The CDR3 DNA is TGTGCCAGCAGTTATGGGGCAGGACAGAATGGCTACACCTTC. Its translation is CASSYGAGQNGYTF.

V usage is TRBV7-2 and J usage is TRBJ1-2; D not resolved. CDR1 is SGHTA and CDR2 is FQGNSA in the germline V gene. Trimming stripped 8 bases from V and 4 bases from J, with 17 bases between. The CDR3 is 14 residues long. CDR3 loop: CASAPGGIPYGYTF. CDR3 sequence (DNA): TGTGCCAGCGCCCCCGGAGGGATCCCCTATGGCTACACCTTC.

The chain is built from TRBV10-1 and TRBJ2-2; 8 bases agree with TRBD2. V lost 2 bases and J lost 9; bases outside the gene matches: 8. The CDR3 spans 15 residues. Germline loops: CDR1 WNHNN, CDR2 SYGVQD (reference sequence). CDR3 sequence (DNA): TGCGCCAGCAGTGAGGGGGATAGCGGGAACCGGGAGCTGTTTTTT. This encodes CASSEGDSGNRELFF.

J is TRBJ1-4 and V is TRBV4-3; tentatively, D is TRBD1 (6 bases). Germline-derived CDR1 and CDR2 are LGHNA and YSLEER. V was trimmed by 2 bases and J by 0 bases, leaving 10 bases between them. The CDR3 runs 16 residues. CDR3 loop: CASSQFKGATNEKLFF. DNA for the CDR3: TGCGCCAGCAGCCAATTCAAGGGGGCAACTAATGAAAAACTGTTTTTT.

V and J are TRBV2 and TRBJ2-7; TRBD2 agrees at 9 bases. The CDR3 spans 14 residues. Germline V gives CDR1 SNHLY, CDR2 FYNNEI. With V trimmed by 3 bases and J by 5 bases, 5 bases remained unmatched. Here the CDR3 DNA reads TGTGCCAGCAGTGATCCAGCGGGAGGCGACGAGCAGTACTTC. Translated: CASSDPAGGDEQYF.

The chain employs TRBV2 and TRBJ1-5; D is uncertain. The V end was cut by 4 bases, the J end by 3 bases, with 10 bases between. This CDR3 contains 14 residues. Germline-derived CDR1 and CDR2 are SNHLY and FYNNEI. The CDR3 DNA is TGTGCCAGCAGTGGACGGAGAAACAATCAGCCCCAGCATTTT. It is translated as CASSGRRNNQPQHF.

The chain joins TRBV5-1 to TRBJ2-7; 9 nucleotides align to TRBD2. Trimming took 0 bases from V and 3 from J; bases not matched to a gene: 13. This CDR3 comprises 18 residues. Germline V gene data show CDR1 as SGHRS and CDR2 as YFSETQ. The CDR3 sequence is CASSLEPSSGTSSYEQYF. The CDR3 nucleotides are TGCGCCAGCAGCTTGGAGCCGAGTAGTGGGACTAGCAGCTACGAGCAGTACTTC.

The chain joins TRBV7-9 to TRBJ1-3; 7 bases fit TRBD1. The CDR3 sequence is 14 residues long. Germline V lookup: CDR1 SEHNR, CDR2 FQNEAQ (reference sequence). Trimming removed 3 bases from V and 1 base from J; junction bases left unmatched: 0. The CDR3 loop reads CASSLGQSGNTIYF. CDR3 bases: TGTGCCAGCAGCTTGGGACAGTCTGGAAACACCATATATTTT.

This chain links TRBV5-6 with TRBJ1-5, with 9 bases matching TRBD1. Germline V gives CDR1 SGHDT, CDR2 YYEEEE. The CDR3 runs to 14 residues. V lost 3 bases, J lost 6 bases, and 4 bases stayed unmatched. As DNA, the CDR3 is TGTGCCAGCAGCTCAACAGGGGGCGGTCAGCCCCAGCATTTT. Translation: CASSSTGGGQPQHF.

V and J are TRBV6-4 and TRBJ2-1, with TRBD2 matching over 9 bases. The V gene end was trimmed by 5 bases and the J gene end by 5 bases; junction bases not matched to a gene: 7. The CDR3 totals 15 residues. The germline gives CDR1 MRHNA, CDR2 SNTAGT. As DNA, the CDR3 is TGTGCCAGCAGTCGTGGACTAGCGACCGACAATGAGCAGTTCTTC. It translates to CASSRGLATDNEQFF.

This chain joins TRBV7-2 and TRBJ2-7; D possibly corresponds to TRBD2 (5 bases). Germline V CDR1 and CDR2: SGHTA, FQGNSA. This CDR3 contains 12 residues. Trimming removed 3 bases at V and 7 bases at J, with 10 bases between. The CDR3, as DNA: TGTGCCAGCAGCTTGGTCCCGGGGGAGCAGTACTTC. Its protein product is CASSLVPGEQYF.

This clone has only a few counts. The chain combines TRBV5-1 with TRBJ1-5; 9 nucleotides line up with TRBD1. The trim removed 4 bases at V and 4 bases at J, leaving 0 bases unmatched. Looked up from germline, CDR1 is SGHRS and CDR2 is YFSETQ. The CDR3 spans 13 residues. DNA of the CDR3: TGCGCCAGCAGCGGACAGGGGAATCAGCCCCAGCATTTT. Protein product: CASSGQGNQPQHF.

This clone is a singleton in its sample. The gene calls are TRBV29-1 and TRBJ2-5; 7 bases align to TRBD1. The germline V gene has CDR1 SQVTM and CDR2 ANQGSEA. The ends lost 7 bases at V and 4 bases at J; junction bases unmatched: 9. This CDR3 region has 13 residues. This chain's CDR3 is CSAETGKGETQYF. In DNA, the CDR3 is TGCAGCGCCGAGACAGGGAAGGGAGAGACCCAGTACTTC. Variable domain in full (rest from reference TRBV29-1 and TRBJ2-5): SAVISQKPSRDICQRGTSLTIQCQVDSQVTMMFWYRQQPGQSLTLIATANQGSEATYESGFVIDKFPISRPNLTFSTLTVSNMSPEDSSIYLCSAETGKGETQYFGPGTRLLVL.

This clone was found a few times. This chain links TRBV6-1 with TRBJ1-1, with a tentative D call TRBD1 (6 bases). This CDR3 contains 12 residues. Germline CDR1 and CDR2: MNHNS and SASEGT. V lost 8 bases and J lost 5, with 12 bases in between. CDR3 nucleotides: TGTGCCAGCGCCGGGGGGCGGACTGAAGCTTTCTTT. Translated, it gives CASAGGRTEAFF.

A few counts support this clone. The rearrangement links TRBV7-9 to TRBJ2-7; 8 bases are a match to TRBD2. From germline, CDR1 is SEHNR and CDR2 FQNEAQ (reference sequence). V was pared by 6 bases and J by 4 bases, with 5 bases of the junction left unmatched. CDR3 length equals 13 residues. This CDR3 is CASRKLAVYEQYF. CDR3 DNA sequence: TGTGCCAGCAGGAAACTAGCGGTGTACGAGCAGTACTTC.

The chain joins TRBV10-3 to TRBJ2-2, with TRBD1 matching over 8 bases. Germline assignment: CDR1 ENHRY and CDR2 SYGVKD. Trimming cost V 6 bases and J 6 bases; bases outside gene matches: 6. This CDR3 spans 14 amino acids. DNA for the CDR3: TGTGCCATCAGCCAGGGGGCTGATGCCGGGGAGCTGTTTTTT. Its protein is CAISQGADAGELFF.

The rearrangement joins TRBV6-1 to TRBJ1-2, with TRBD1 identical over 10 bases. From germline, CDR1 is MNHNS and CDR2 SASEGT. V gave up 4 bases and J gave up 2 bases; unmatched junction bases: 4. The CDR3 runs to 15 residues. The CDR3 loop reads CASSAQGQGNYGYTF. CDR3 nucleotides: TGTGCCAGCAGTGCACAGGGACAGGGGAACTATGGCTACACCTTC.

The CDR3 reads CAWKREIPDTQYF. CDR3 sequence (DNA): TGTGCCTGGAAGCGAGAAATCCCAGATACGCAGTATTTT. The chain uses TRBV30 and TRBJ2-3, with D uncertain. The CDR3 totals 13 residues. Trimming removed 4 bases at V and 4 bases at J, with 12 bases between. Germline-derived CDR1 and CDR2 are GTSNPN and SVGIG (reference sequence).

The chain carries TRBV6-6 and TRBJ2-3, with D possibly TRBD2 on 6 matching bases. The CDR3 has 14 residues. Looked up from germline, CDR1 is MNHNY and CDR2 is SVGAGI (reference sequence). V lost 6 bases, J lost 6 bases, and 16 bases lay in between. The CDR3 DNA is TGTGCCAGCAGCCCTGGACTACCCCAGGATACGCAGTATTTT. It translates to CASSPGLPQDTQYF.

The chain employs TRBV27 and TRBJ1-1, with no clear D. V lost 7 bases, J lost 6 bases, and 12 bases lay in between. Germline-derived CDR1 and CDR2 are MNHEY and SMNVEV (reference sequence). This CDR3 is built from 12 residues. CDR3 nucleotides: TGTGCCAGCACTACCCCCCCGGCTGAAGCTTTCTTT. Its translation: CASTTPPAEAFF.

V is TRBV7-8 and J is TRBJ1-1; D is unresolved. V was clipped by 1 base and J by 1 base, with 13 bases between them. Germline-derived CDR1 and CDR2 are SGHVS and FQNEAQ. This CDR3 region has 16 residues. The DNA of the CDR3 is TGTGCCAGCAGCTTAGTTTCCGGACTCTCGAACACTGAAGCTTTCTTT. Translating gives CASSLVSGLSNTEAFF.

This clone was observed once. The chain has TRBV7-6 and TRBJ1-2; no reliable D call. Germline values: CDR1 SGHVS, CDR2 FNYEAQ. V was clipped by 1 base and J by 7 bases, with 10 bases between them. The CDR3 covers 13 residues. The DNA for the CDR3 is TGTGCCAGCAGCTTAGACGGGGTTAGTGGCTACACCTTC. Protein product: CASSLDGVSGYTF.

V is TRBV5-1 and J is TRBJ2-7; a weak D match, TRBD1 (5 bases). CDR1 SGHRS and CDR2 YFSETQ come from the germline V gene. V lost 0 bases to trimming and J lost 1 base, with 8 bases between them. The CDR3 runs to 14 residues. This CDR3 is CASSLGQRSYEQYF. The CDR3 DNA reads TGCGCCAGCAGCTTGGGACAGAGGTCCTACGAGCAGTACTTC.

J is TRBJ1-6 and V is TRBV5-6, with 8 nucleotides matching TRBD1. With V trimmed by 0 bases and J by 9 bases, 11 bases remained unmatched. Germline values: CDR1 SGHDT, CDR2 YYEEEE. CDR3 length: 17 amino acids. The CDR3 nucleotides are TGTGCCAGCAGCTTGGACAGGGGGGGACACGGCAGTTCACCCCTCCACTTT. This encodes CASSLDRGGHGSSPLHF.

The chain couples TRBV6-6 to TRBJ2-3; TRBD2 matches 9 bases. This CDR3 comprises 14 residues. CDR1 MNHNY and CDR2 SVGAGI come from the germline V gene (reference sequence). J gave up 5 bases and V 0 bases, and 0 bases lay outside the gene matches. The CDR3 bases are TGTGCCAGCAGTTACTCGCGGGGGGGAGATACGCAGTATTTT. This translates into CASSYSRGGDTQYF.

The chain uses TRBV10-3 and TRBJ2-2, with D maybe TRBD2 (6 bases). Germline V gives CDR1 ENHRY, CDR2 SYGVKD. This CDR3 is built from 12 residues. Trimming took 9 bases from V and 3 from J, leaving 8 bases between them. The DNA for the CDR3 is TGTGCCATTAGCGGCTACACCGGGGAGCTGTTTTTT. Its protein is CAISGYTGELFF.